Included here is one T cell receptor (beta chain) sequence, with context. Antigen unknown. TCRdb called the RT-PCR reads again in MiXCR, with one record for every CDR3 protein. This table holds 150,000 to 200,000 distinct CDR3 sequences, about a tenth found once. CDR3 size: 14 residues. Trimming removed 4 bases at V and 5 bases at J, with 14 bases between. CDR1 SNHLY and CDR2 FYNNEI come from the germline V gene. These data come from a study of response to subunit inactivated influenza vaccine. General study results and limits: The authors suggested that every seasonal influenza vaccination recruits few new T cells.

The rearrangement links TRBV2 to TRBJ2-5; D is ambiguous. The TCR comes from a man in his forties or fifties who received an inactivated influenza vaccine. The material was non-naive T cells sorted from PBMCs, obtained roughly 48 days after vaccination. This CDR3 is CASSGTPTGETQYF. The CDR3 region has the DNA TGTGCCAGCAGTGGTACACCCACTGGGGAGACCCAGTACTTC.